The clone carrying this TCR beta chain was detected a few times. What it binds is unknown. CDR3 length: 13 amino acids. The germline gives CDR1 MGHRA, CDR2 YSYEKL. The V end was cut by 0 bases, the J end by 7 bases, with 7 bases between. Vbeta (60) and Jbeta (13) primers were used in the PCR. Clones were read by immunoSEQ multiplex PCR, and TCRdb kept only the in-frame ones, dropping some. There are tens of thousands of clones in the sample; approximately 78% occur only once, and roughly 2.9% lies in the top ten. The source of the sample is a study of cytomegalovirus exposure and HLA in healthy donors. Study-wide findings and caveats: Several V segments, TRBV6-2 and TRBV6-3 among them, could not be told apart and were dropped. Reported findings show TCR beta sequences accurately forecast HLA-A and HLA-B alleles in most subjects. Usually a TCR sequence was rare, but some public TCRs were found in many donors.

Sequenced: PBMCs. The chain employs TRBV4-1 and TRBJ2-4; TRBD1 is a possible D gene (6 bases). The clonotype originates from a woman between 25 and 40 years old in good health and CMV-seronegative. As DNA, the CDR3 is TGCGCCAGCAGCCAAGATACAGGGAACATTCAGTACTTC. It is translated as CASSQDTGNIQYF.